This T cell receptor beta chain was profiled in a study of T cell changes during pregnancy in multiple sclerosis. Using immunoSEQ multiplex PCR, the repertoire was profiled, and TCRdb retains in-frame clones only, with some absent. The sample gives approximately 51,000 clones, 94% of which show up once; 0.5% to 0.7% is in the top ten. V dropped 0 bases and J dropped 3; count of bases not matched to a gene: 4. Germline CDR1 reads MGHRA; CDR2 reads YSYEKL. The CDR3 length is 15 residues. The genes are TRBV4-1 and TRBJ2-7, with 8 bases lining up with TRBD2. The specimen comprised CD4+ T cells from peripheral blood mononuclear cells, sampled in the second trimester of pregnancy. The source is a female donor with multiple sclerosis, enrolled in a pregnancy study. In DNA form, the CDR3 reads TGCGCCAGCAGCCAAGAACTAGCGGAACTCTACGAGCAGTACTTC. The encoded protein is CASSQELAELYEQYF.